Included here is one T cell receptor beta chain sequence, with context. Its target is unknown. CDR3 length: 12 amino acids. Per germline, CDR1 MDHEN and CDR2 SYDVKM. V shed 8 bases and J shed 2 bases, with 10 bases lying between them. This sample was included in a study of cytomegalovirus exposure and HLA in healthy donors. Overall study findings and caveats: Among the most significant clusters, several appeared linked to common viral pathogens in a later analysis. Later genetic work tied a missense DCLRE1C variant to beta-chain V and J trimming.

Donors were ostensibly healthy at sampling, although undocumented immune exposures were probable. Primers for the PCR totalled 60 Vbeta and 13 Jbeta. Profiled with immunoSEQ multiplex PCR; TCRdb holds only in-frame clones, not every one. The sample shows tens of thousands of clones, 60% to 85% of them seen only once. The gene calls are TRBV28 and TRBJ2-7; the D gene is possibly TRBD2 (5 bases). The sequenced sample consisted of PBMCs. This sequence was found in a man between 18 and 35 years old in good health and CMV-seropositive. CDR3 DNA: TGTGCCAGCCGGGGTAGTCCCTACGAGCAGTACTTC. Amino acids: CASRGSPYEQYF.